Each of the 20 T cell receptor beta chains below was sequenced from the same sample in a study of human T cells and chemical hapten exposure. TCRdb redid the calling of the RACE reads with MiXCR, one entry per CDR3 protein. Found here are a few hundred thousand distinct CDR3 sequences, 6% to 7% of them singletons; the top ten hold around 5.8%. The time point here: patch test 2, 6 weeks after DPC sensitization. Treatment reported: therapeutic diphenylcyclopropenone sensitization with weekly scalp DPC. The source was whole blood, collected in connection with sensitization to the hapten diphenylcyclopropenone (DPC). The receptors stem from a woman aged 18-29 years with alopecia areata. Some clones in this sample may be carry-over from other donors' samples.

The sample holds many counts of this clonotype. This sequence joins TRBV7-2 and TRBJ1-4; the D gene is possibly TRBD1 (5 bases). The V gene lost 1 base and the J gene lost 6 bases, with 12 bases spanning the gap. The germline V gene has CDR1 SGHTA and CDR2 FQGNSA. The length of the CDR3 is 15 residues. The CDR3 sequence is CASSLVRQGDEKLFF. The CDR3 DNA follows: TGTGCCAGCAGCTTAGTAAGGCAGGGAGATGAAAAACTGTTTTTT.

The chain has TRBV20-1 and TRBJ2-3; perhaps TRBD1 as D (6 bases). The CDR3 has 16 residues. Germline V gene sequence: CDR1 DFQATT, CDR2 SNEGSKA (reference sequence). The V and J ends lost 3 bases and 1 base respectively, with 17 bases between them. CDR3: CSASPAGGVGTDTQYF. CDR3 coding DNA: TGCAGTGCTAGTCCGGCTGGGGGCGTCGGCACAGATACGCAGTATTTT.

The sample holds a few counts of this clonotype. The CDR3 nucleotides read TGTGCCAGCAGAATAAGGGGGCAGGGCGGCACAGATACGCAGTATTTT. It is translated as CASRIRGQGGTDTQYF. This sequence joins TRBV6-1 and TRBJ2-3; 7 bases line up with TRBD1. Looked up from germline, CDR1 is MNHNS and CDR2 is SASEGT. This CDR3 is built from 16 residues. With 6 bases clipped from V and 1 base from J, the junction kept 10 bases outside the gene matches.

This clonotype appeared many times. V and J are TRBV7-2 and TRBJ1-5; 9 nucleotides agree with TRBD1. V was clipped by 5 bases and J by 4 bases; unmatched bases: 6. CDR3 size: 15 residues. Germline CDR1 and CDR2: SGHTA and FQGNSA. CDR3 amino acids: CASSPAGTGNQPQHF. CDR3 DNA sequence: TGTGCCAGCAGCCCGGCGGGGACAGGGAATCAGCCCCAGCATTTT.

CDR3 sequence: CASSPLRNTIYF. The DNA for the CDR3 is TGTGCCAGCAGTCCCTTAAGAAACACCATATATTTT. V is TRBV6-1 and J is TRBJ1-3; D is unresolved. The germline CDR1 and CDR2 sequences are MNHNS and SASEGT. The CDR3 is 12 residues long. V was clipped by 5 bases and J by 5 bases, with 7 bases between them.

This clonotype showed up many times. This chain joins TRBV4-1 and TRBJ2-1, with D uncertain. This CDR3 is built from 16 residues. The ends were cut back, 1 base at V and 0 bases at J, with 10 bases in the middle. Per the germline V gene, CDR1 is MGHRA and CDR2 is YSYEKL. The CDR3 loop is CASSQVSVGSYNEQFF. The CDR3 DNA reads TGCGCCAGCAGCCAAGTATCAGTTGGCTCCTACAATGAGCAGTTCTTC.

This clonotype has ten or more counts. J is TRBJ2-1 and V is TRBV20-1, with D possibly matching TRBD1 (6 bases). V gave up 4 bases and J gave up 2 bases, with 12 bases separating them. This CDR3 region has 14 residues. Looked up from germline, CDR1 is DFQATT and CDR2 is SNEGSKA (reference sequence). Here the CDR3 reads CSATPAGAYNEQFF. The CDR3 DNA reads as TGCAGTGCTACCCCGGCAGGGGCCTACAATGAGCAGTTCTTC.

The sample holds many counts of this clonotype. The V and J genes are TRBV27 and TRBJ1-1; D ambiguous. The V gene's germline CDR1 is MNHEY and CDR2 SMNVEV (reference sequence). CDR3 length: 13 residues. The V end was cut by 3 bases, the J end by 4 bases, with 9 bases between. In DNA form, the CDR3 reads TGTGCCAGCAGTTTCAATTCCCTCACTGAAGCTTTCTTT. This translates into CASSFNSLTEAFF.

There are many counts of this clonotype. The rearrangement uses TRBV7-2 and TRBJ1-5, with TRBD1 as a possible D gene (5 bases). The CDR3 length is 17 residues. Germline V lookup: CDR1 SGHTA, CDR2 FQGNSA. V gave up 1 base and J gave up 3 bases, with 16 bases separating them. This CDR3 reads CASSLVAGAGPNQPQHF. As DNA, the CDR3 is TGTGCCAGCAGCTTAGTGGCCGGGGCAGGCCCCAATCAGCCCCAGCATTTT.

This clonotype has at least ten counts. V is TRBV4-2 and J is TRBJ1-5; D might be TRBD1 (6 bases). Looked up from germline, CDR1 is LGHNA and CDR2 is YNFKEQ. This CDR3 spans 13 amino acids. With 5 bases removed from V and 3 bases from J, the gap between germline ends came to 8 bases. CDR3 sequence: CASSGQYNQPQHF. The CDR3 bases are TGTGCCAGCAGCGGACAGTACAATCAGCCCCAGCATTTT.

Ten or more counts support this clonotype. The chain uses TRBV6-5 and TRBJ2-3, with 8 bases that match TRBD2. Germline V gene data show CDR1 as MNHEY and CDR2 as SVGAGI. The V and J ends lost 2 bases and 2 bases, in that order; junction bases with no gene match: 6. The CDR3 covers 16 residues. For the CDR3, the DNA is TGTGCCAGCAGTTACGGGGTAGCGGGATCCACAGATACGCAGTATTTT. Protein sequence: CASSYGVAGSTDTQYF.

This clonotype was observed a few times. The V and J genes are TRBV28 and TRBJ1-1; possible D gene TRBD1, 6 bases. Trimming pared 3 bases from V and 9 bases from J, leaving 14 bases between. Germline values: CDR1 MDHEN, CDR2 SYDVKM. The CDR3 consists of 13 residues. This CDR3 reads CASSFPGGAKAFF. The CDR3 DNA reads as TGTGCCAGCAGTTTTCCCGGGGGCGCGAAAGCTTTCTTT.

V gene TRBV18 combines with J gene TRBJ2-3; D gene ambiguous. There are 12 residues in the CDR3. Germline loops: CDR1 KGHSH, CDR2 LQKENI. The V and J ends lost 2 bases and 7 bases respectively, with 7 bases between them. This chain's CDR3 is CASSPVLNTQYF. Here the CDR3 DNA reads TGTGCCAGCTCACCAGTGTTGAATACGCAGTATTTT. Full variable domain (remainder filled in from reference TRBV18 and TRBJ2-3): NAGVMQNPRHLVRRRGQEARLRCSPMKGHSHVYWYRQLPEEGLKFMVYLQKENIIDESGMPKERFSAEFPKEGPSILRIQQVVRGDSAAYFCASSPVLNTQYFGPGTRLTVL.

V gene TRBV12-3 or TRBV12-4 combines with J gene TRBJ1-1; D is ambiguous. Trimming stripped 3 bases from V and 0 bases from J, with 8 bases between. This CDR3 contains 14 residues. CDR3 sequence: CASSFYSMNTEAFF. In nucleotides, the CDR3 is TGTGCCAGCAGTTTTTACAGCATGAACACTGAAGCTTTCTTT.

The chain links TRBV20-1 to TRBJ2-7, with D perhaps matching TRBD2 (5 bases). This CDR3 is 11 amino acids long. V shed 8 bases and J shed 4 bases, with 12 bases lying between them. CDR1 DFQATT and CDR2 SNEGSKA come from the germline V gene (reference sequence). DNA of the CDR3: TGCAGTAAGGGAGACCCTTACGAGCAGTACTTC. This codes for CSKGDPYEQYF.

This clonotype was observed a handful of times. The chain is built from TRBV7-2 and TRBJ1-4, with D possibly being TRBD1 (5 bases). The CDR3 totals 17 residues. The V and J ends lost 0 bases and 5 bases respectively, with 16 bases between them. Germline V gene sequence: CDR1 SGHTA, CDR2 FQGNSA. The CDR3 sequence is CASSLARFGALNEKLFF. The CDR3 DNA is TGTGCCAGCAGCTTAGCGCGTTTTGGGGCTCTAAATGAAAAACTGTTTTTT.

The chain recombines TRBV7-2 with TRBJ2-5, with TRBD2 identical over 8 bases. Per the germline V gene, CDR1 is SGHTA and CDR2 is FQGNSA. This CDR3 spans 14 amino acids. Losses at the gene ends were 3 bases for V and 5 bases for J; bases not matched to a gene: 5. In nucleotides, the CDR3 is TGTGCCAGCAGCTTGCCGGGGGGGCCGGAGACCCAGTACTTC. As protein: CASSLPGGPETQYF.

This clonotype was observed a handful of times. The rearrangement uses TRBV6-1 and TRBJ2-1; 11 bases are shared with TRBD2. This CDR3 contains 16 residues. Per the germline V gene, CDR1 is MNHNS and CDR2 is SASEGT. V lost 1 base, J lost 8 bases, and 7 bases stayed unmatched. The CDR3 coding sequence is TGTGCCAGCAGTGAAGGGCTAGCGGGGGGAGGTCATGAGCAGTTCTTC. Translation gives CASSEGLAGGGHEQFF.

This clonotype came up many times. The chain has TRBV4-3 and TRBJ1-2; D is unclear. The germline V gene encodes CDR1 LGHNA and CDR2 YSLEER. The ends were cut back, 0 bases at V and 1 base at J, with 12 bases in the middle. This CDR3 is built from 16 residues. CDR3 sequence reads: CASSQDTRESNYGYTF. CDR3 sequence (DNA): TGCGCCAGCAGCCAAGATACGAGGGAGAGTAACTATGGCTACACCTTC.

This clonotype turned up a few times. CDR3 in DNA: TGCGCCAGCAGCCCAACGGGACGTTTGAACACTGAAGCTTTCTTT. Translation: CASSPTGRLNTEAFF. This rearrangement joins TRBV5-1 to TRBJ1-1, with D tentatively TRBD1 (5 bases). This CDR3 has 15 residues. Germline CDR1 reads SGHRS; CDR2 reads YFSETQ. The germline V and J ends were trimmed by 4 bases and 0 bases, with 13 bases remaining between them.